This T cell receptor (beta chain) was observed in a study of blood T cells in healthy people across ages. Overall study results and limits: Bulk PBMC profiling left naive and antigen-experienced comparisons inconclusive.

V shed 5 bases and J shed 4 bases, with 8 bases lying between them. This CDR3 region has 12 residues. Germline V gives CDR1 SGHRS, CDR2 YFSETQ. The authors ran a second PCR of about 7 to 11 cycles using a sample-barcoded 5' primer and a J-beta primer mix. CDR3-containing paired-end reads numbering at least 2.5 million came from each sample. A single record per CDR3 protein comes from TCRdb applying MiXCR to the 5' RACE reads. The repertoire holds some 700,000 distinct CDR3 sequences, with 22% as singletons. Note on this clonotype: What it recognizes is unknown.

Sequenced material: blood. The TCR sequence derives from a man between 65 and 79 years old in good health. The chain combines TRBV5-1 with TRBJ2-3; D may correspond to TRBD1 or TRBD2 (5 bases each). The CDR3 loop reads CASRMGADTQYF. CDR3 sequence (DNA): TGCGCCAGCAGGATGGGGGCAGATACGCAGTATTTT.